The TCR beta chain under discussion was sequenced for a study of regulatory T cells in long-lasting Graves disease. Overall study context: Recently diagnosed Graves' patients had received antithyroid drugs for under 3 months.

Regarding time point: newly diagnosed GD, antithyroid drugs for less than 3 months. Scientists built the TCR library using RNA that was extracted from PBMCs. In building TCR beta libraries, iRepertoire HTBI primers were used together with Arm-PCR of CDR3 regions. Each CDR3 protein gets one entry after TCRdb re-called the multiplex PCR reads with MiXCR. This repertoire shows 530,000 or so distinct CDR3 sequences, about 16% found once; its top ten account for around 12%. In this sample, this clonotype turned up a few times. What it recognizes is unknown. Overall study results and limits: Thyroid tissue went unstudied; only peripheral blood was examined. Newly diagnosed patients had higher TCR diversity than persistent Graves' patients did.

This same sample was also part of a study on T cells in Graves' hyperthyroidism and ophthalmopathy.

The sequencing here drew on peripheral blood mononuclear cells (PBMCs), taken at new diagnosis, from a patient treated with antithyroid drugs. This sequence was found in a man younger than 35 with Graves disease.

The CDR3 nucleotides are TGTGCCAGTACGGACAGGGTGAACACCGGGGAGCTGTTTTTT. Translating gives CASTDRVNTGELFF. This chain uses TRBV7-8 with TRBJ2-2; 8 bases fit TRBD1. The CDR3 covers 14 residues. Germline trimming cut 9 bases from V and 1 base from J; bases unmatched to any gene: 4. Germline-derived CDR1 and CDR2 are SGHVS and FQNEAQ.